Following are 11 T cell receptor beta chains from one sample sequenced in a study of blood T cell repertoires in COVID-19. Produced via immunoSEQ multiplex PCR; TCRdb's table is partial and in-frame only. The sample contains about 200,000 clones, 70% to 85% of which appear only once. The sequenced material came from PBMCs or T cells enriched from blood (not recorded which). The receptors originated from a woman aged 55-69 years with acute COVID-19.

V and J are TRBV29-1 and TRBJ2-5; a possible D gene is TRBD2 (6 bases). CDR1 and CDR2 from the germline V gene are SQVTM and ANQGSEA. The length of the CDR3 is 13 residues. Trimming left V 3 bases short and J 6 bases short, with 14 bases between. In DNA form, the CDR3 reads TGCAGCGTTGAGGAAGGAGGGGCCAAGACCCAGTACTTC. It specifies CSVEEGGAKTQYF.

The rearrangement joins TRBV2 to TRBJ1-1; 7 nucleotides align to TRBD1. The CDR3 contains 14 residues. Germline lookup yields CDR1 SNHLY and CDR2 FYNNEI. The V segment lost 3 bases and the J segment 6 bases; nucleotides outside the gene matches: 7. As DNA, the CDR3 is TGTGCCAGCAGTGAGCAGGGGGTTCGGGCTGAAGCTTTCTTT. It encodes CASSEQGVRAEAFF. The variable domain in full, with the rest retrieved from reference TRBV2 and TRBJ1-1, is EPEVTQTPSHQVTQMGQEVILRCVPISNHLYFYWYRQILGQKVEFLVSFYNNEISEKSEIFDDQFSVERPDGSNFTLKIRSTKLEDSAMYFCASSEQGVRAEAFFGQGTRLTVV.

The chain carries TRBV19 and TRBJ1-5; 9 bases match TRBD1. The CDR3 totals 14 residues. V gave up 10 bases and J gave up 3 bases; unmatched junction bases: 7. CDR1 and CDR2 (germline): LNHDA, SQIVND (reference sequence). The CDR3 here is CATSTGGPNQPQHF. The CDR3 bases are TGTGCCACCAGCACAGGGGGCCCCAATCAGCCCCAGCATTTT.

The chain links TRBV6-5 to TRBJ1-1; D is unclear. The CDR3 extends over 14 amino acids. Germline loops: CDR1 MNHEY, CDR2 SVGAGI. V lost 0 bases to trimming and J lost 1 base, with 6 bases between them. The CDR3 protein is CASSYSRRNTEAFF. The CDR3 DNA reads as TGTGCCAGCAGTTACTCAAGGAGGAACACTGAAGCTTTCTTT.

The gene calls are TRBV7-9 and TRBJ1-6; D uncertain. The CDR3 length is 14 residues. V was trimmed by 4 bases and J by 10 bases, leaving 14 bases between them. The germline gives CDR1 SEHNR, CDR2 FQNEAQ (reference sequence). Here the CDR3 DNA reads TGTGCCAGCAGCTCCGCGATCGGTTGGTCACCCCTCCACTTT. Its protein product is CASSSAIGWSPLHF.

The V call is TRBV5-4, the J call TRBJ1-1; D is undetermined. V dropped 3 bases and J dropped 1 base, with 16 bases sitting between them. Per germline, CDR1 SGHNT and CDR2 YYREEE (reference sequence). The CDR3 length is 16 residues. The CDR3, as DNA: TGTGCCAGCAGCTGGAGGGCAGAGTTAGGGAACACTGAAGCTTTCTTT. Its translation: CASSWRAELGNTEAFF.

The chain links TRBV4-1 to TRBJ2-1; weak D call: TRBD2 (6 bases). V gave up 3 bases and J gave up 0 bases, with 15 bases separating them. From germline, CDR1 is MGHRA and CDR2 YSYEKL. This CDR3 comprises 17 residues. CDR3 DNA sequence: TGCGCCAGCAGCCAGGAGGGTACAGGTAGCTCCTACAATGAGCAGTTCTTC. The encoded protein is CASSQEGTGSSYNEQFF.

The CDR3 coding sequence is TGCAGCGTTGAAGATCTGGGACAGGTTCTGAGAGCTAACTATGGCTACACCTTC. The encoded protein is CSVEDLGQVLRANYGYTF. The chain joins TRBV29-1 to TRBJ1-2, with TRBD1 matching over 8 bases. Germline-derived CDR1 and CDR2 are SQVTM and ANQGSEA. Trimming removed 0 bases from V and 0 bases from J; junction bases left unmatched: 12. This CDR3 has 18 residues.

The chain carries TRBV5-4 and TRBJ1-5; maybe TRBD1 (5 bases). This CDR3 spans 15 amino acids. Germline lookup yields CDR1 SGHNT and CDR2 YYREEE (reference sequence). Trimming removed 5 bases from V and 0 bases from J, with 12 bases in between. The CDR3 reads CASSSGGNSNQPQHF. The CDR3 DNA is TGTGCCAGCAGTTCGGGGGGGAATAGCAATCAGCCCCAGCATTTT.

CDR3 nucleotides: TGTGCCAGCAGCCCACAAGGCCCCCTGGGGCTCAACACCGGGGAGCTGTTTTTT. Its translation is CASSPQGPLGLNTGELFF. The chain joins TRBV3-1 (or the pseudogene TRBV3-2) to TRBJ2-2; TRBD1 might be the D (5 bases). Germline lookup yields CDR1 LGHDT and CDR2 YNNKEL (reference sequence). This CDR3 contains 18 residues. V was pared by 4 bases and J by 2 bases, with 20 bases between.

The chain joins TRBV24-1 to TRBJ1-4, with TRBD1 as a possible D gene (5 bases). The CDR3 has 16 amino acids. The V gene lost 4 bases and the J gene lost 8 bases, with 19 bases spanning the gap. CDR1 and CDR2 (germline): KGHDR, SFDVKD. CDR3 protein: CATSERAGSQVEKLFF. The DNA of the CDR3 is TGTGCCACCAGTGAGCGAGCAGGGTCTCAGGTCGAAAAACTGTTTTTT.